The clone carrying this T cell receptor beta chain was observed at least ten times. Its antigen is currently unknown. These data are taken from a study of T cell repertoires in cytomegalovirus infection. Study as a whole: HLA-B-restricted CMV epitopes that are well studied, plus recently identified HLA-C-restricted ones, were used by the study. The public TCR beta signatures pointed to both CMV infection and matching HLA type.

Notes on the study in general: It was HLA-C-restricted CMV-specific TCR beta clonotypes that dominated the response ex vivo.

One entry per CDR3 protein, called by TCRdb with MiXCR from the reads. The profile shows some 920,000 distinct CDR3 sequences, 31% of them singletons. V lost 3 bases, J lost 3 bases, and 15 bases stayed unmatched. This CDR3 is 18 amino acids long. Germline V lookup: CDR1 MNHNS, CDR2 SASEGT. The chain uses TRBV6-1 and TRBJ2-3; 7 bases agree with TRBD1. Sequenced here: cultured CD8+ T cells from PBMCs, sampled from culture after CMV antigen stimulation. This TCR was sampled from a human donor in good health (CMV status not recorded). Some clones in this sample may be carry-over from other donors' samples. The CDR3 DNA reads as TGTGCCAGCAGTGACGCGCCCCTCCAGGGGGAAGCGACAGATACGCAGTATTTT. It translates to CASSDAPLQGEATDTQYF.